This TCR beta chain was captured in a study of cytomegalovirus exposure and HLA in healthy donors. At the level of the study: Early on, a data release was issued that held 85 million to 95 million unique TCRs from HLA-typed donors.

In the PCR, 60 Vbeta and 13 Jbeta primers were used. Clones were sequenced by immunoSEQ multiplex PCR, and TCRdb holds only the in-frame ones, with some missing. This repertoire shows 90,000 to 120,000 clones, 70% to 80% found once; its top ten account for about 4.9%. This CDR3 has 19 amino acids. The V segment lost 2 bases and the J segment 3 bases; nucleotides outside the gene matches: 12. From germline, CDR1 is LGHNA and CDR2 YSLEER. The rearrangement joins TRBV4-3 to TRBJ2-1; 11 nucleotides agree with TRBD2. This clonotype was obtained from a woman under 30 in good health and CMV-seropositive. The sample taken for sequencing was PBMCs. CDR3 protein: CASSQSPDPGLADYNEQFF. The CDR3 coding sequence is TGCGCCAGCAGCCAATCCCCGGACCCGGGACTAGCGGACTACAATGAGCAGTTCTTC.